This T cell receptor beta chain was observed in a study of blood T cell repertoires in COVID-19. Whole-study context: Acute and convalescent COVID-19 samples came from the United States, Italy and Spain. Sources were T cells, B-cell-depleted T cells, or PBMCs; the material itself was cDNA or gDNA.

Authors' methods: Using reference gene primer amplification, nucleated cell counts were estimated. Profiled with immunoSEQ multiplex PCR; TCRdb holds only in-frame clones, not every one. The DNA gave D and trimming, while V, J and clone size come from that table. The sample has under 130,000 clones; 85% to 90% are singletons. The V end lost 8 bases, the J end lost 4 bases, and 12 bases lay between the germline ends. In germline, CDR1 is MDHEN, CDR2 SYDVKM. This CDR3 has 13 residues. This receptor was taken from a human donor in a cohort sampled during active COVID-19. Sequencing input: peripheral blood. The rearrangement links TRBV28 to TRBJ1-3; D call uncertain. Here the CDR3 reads CASLWSGGNTIYF. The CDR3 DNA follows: TGTGCCAGCCTCTGGTCCGGGGGAAACACCATATATTTT.